This paragraph covers one T cell receptor beta chain sequence. The data belong to a study of CD8+ T cells in alopecia areata. cDNA prepared by RNA extraction and subsequent reverse transcription served as the template for sequencing. Some clones are missing from TCRdb's copy, which holds only in-frame ones; the method was immunoSEQ multiplex PCR. The sample includes about 140,000 clones, 55% of them seen just once. Trimming at V came to 2 bases and at J to 5 bases, leaving 8 bases not matched to a gene. The length of the CDR3 is 16 residues. This chain joins TRBV23-1 and TRBJ1-5; 8 bases agree with TRBD1. TRBV23-1 has ORF status, its function being uncertain. The receptor was isolated from a human donor in good health. The source material was CD4+ T cells sorted from blood. The CDR3 coding sequence is TGCGCCAGCAGTCAAACCGGACAGGGTGACTATCAGCCCCAGCATTTT. It specifies CASSQTGQGDYQPQHF.